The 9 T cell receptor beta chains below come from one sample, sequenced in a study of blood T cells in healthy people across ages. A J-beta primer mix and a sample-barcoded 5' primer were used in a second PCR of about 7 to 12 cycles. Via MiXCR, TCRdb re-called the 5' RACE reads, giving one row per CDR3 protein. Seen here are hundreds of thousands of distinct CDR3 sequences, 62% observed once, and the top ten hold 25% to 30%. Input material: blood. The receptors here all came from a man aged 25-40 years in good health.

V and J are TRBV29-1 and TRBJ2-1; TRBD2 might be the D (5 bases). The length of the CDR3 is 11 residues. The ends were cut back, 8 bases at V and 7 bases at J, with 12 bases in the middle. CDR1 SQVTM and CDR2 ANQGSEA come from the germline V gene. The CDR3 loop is CSTAGANEQFF. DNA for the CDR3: TGCAGCACCGCGGGTGCGAATGAGCAGTTCTTC.

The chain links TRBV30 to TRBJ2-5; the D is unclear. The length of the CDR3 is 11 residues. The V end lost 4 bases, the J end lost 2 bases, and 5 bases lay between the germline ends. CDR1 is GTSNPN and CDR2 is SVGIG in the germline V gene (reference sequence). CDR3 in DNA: TGTGCCTGGACGCTACAAGAGACCCAGTACTTC. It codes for CAWTLQETQYF.

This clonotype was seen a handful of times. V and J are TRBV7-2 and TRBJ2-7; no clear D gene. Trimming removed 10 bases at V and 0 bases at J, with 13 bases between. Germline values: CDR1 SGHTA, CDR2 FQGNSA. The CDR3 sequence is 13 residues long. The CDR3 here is CATAETLSYEQYF. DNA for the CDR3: TGTGCCACCGCCGAGACCCTCTCCTACGAGCAGTACTTC.

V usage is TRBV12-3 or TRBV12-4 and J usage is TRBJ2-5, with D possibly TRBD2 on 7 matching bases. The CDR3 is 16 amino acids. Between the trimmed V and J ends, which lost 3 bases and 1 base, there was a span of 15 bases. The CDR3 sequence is CASSFSGDYPQETQYF. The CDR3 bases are TGTGCCAGCAGTTTCTCAGGGGACTACCCCCAAGAGACCCAGTACTTC.

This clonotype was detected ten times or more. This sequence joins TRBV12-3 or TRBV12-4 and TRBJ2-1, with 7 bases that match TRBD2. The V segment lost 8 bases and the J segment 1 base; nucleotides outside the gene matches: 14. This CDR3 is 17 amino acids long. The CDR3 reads CASGPSWAGVSYNEQFF. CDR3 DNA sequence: TGTGCCAGCGGCCCTTCGTGGGCGGGGGTTTCCTACAATGAGCAGTTCTTC.

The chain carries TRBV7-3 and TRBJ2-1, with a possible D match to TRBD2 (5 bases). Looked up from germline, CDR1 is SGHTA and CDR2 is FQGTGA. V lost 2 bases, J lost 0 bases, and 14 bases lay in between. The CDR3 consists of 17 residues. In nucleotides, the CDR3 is TGTGCCAGCAGCTTAGTCGGAACTAGGAGCTCCTACAATGAGCAGTTCTTC. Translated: CASSLVGTRSSYNEQFF.

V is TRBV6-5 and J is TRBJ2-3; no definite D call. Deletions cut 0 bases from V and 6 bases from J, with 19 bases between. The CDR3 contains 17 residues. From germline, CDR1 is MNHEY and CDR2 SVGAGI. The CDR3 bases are TGTGCCAGCAGTTACTCGAGTAGTCTTACTCATAGCGATACGCAGTATTTT. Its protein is CASSYSSSLTHSDTQYF.

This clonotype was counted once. The CDR3 is CASSNRGPYGYTF. The CDR3 DNA is TGTGCCAGCAGTAATAGGGGACCCTATGGCTACACCTTC. The V and J genes are TRBV6-5 and TRBJ1-2; weak D call: TRBD1 (5 bases). V lost 5 bases and J 4 bases, leaving 11 bases between the germline ends. The CDR3 loop spans 13 amino acids. CDR1 is MNHEY and CDR2 is SVGAGI in the germline V gene.

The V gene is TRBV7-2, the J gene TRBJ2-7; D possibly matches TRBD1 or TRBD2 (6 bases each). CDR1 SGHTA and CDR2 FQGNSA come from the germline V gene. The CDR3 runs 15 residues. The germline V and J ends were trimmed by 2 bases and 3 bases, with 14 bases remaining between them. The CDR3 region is CASSLRPGDNYEQYF. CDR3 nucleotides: TGTGCCAGCAGCTTAAGACCGGGGGACAACTACGAGCAGTACTTC.